This TCR beta chain derives from a study of blood T cell repertoires in COVID-19. CDR1 is MNHEY and CDR2 is SMNVEV in the germline V gene (reference sequence). CDR3 size: 17 residues. V dropped 2 bases and J dropped 6; count of bases not matched to a gene: 7. As originally analysed: Nucleated cell counts were estimated from reference gene primer amplification. The repertoire was sequenced with immunoSEQ multiplex PCR; TCRdb's copy has only in-frame clones and lacks some. That table is the source of V, J and clone size, and D and trimming were worked out from the DNA. The sample has under 50,000 clones; about nine tenths are singletons.

The chain is built from TRBV27 and TRBJ2-1, with 13 bases identical to TRBD2. The origin of this receptor is a human donor in a cohort sampled during active COVID-19. What was sequenced was peripheral blood. The CDR3 DNA follows: TGTGCCAGCAGTTTACCCCGACTAGCGGGAGGCGTCAATGAGCAGTTCTTC. Translation gives CASSLPRLAGGVNEQFF.